The 21 T cell receptor beta chains below all came from one sample that was sequenced in a study of OX40 agonist ivuxolimab in advanced cancers. Profiling relied on immunoSEQ multiplex PCR, and the TCRdb table lists in-frame clones only, not all of them. The sample gives about 46,000 clones, 70% to 90% of which show up once; 10% to 15% is in the top ten. Sequencing was performed on CD4+ or CD8+ T cells sorted from blood, taken in a trial of the OX40 agonist ivuxolimab. Source of these receptors: an adult with an advanced solid tumor such as melanoma, head and neck, liver or kidney cancer.

The table lists this clone with a few counts. This chain connects TRBV6-5 to TRBJ1-1; D is unresolved. CDR1 and CDR2 from the germline V gene are MNHEY and SVGAGI. The ends were cut back, 0 bases at V and 8 bases at J, with 13 bases in the middle. CDR3 length: 14 amino acids. The chain's CDR3 is CASSYSKTRQEAFF. The CDR3 coding sequence is TGTGCCAGCAGTTACTCCAAGACTCGACAAGAAGCTTTCTTT.

J is TRBJ1-5 and V is TRBV7-2, with 7 bases aligning to TRBD1. With V trimmed by 4 bases and J by 1 base, 4 bases remained unmatched. The CDR3 extends over 15 amino acids. Germline V gives CDR1 SGHTA, CDR2 FQGNSA. CDR3 sequence (DNA): TGTGCCAGCAGCTCAGGACAGGCCAGCAATCAGCCCCAGCATTTT. It yields the protein CASSSGQASNQPQHF.

V is TRBV4-1 and J is TRBJ2-7; possibly TRBD1 for D (6 bases). CDR1 MGHRA and CDR2 YSYEKL come from the germline V gene. This CDR3 has 15 amino acids. Trimming removed 1 base at V and 1 base at J, with 11 bases between. The CDR3 nucleotides are TGCGCCAGCAGCCAAGGCCGGGACACATCCTACGAGCAGTACTTC. Translation: CASSQGRDTSYEQYF.

This clone is a singleton in its sample. J is TRBJ2-1 and V is TRBV7-2; TRBD2 aligns across 7 bases. There are 16 residues in the CDR3. V shed 3 bases and J 0 bases; nucleotides not matched to a gene: 5. Germline V gene data show CDR1 as SGHTA and CDR2 as FQGNSA. CDR3 DNA sequence: TGTGCCAGCAGCTTGAACGGGAGGCGCTCCTACAATGAGCAGTTCTTC. Translated: CASSLNGRRSYNEQFF.

The chain joins TRBV7-2 to TRBJ2-1; TRBD2 might be the D (6 bases). The CDR3 is 16 residues long. Germline CDR1 is SGHTA and CDR2 is FQGNSA. Trimming removed 5 bases from V and 2 bases from J, with 16 bases in between. The CDR3 nucleotides read TGTGCCAGCAGCCATTTGGGGGGTGTCGCCTACAATGAGCAGTTCTTC. It yields the protein CASSHLGGVAYNEQFF.

The chain couples TRBV5-4 to TRBJ2-1, with 7 bases lining up with TRBD2. CDR3 length equals 18 residues. V dropped 1 base and J dropped 0; count of bases not matched to a gene: 10. Looked up from germline, CDR1 is SGHNT and CDR2 is YYREEE (reference sequence). The CDR3 is CASSLIAGRLSSYNEQFF. For the CDR3, the DNA is TGTGCCAGCAGCTTGATAGCGGGCCGACTCAGCTCCTACAATGAGCAGTTCTTC.

This chain uses TRBV7-6 with TRBJ1-1; D is undetermined. This CDR3 is 16 amino acids long. CDR1 is SGHVS and CDR2 is FNYEAQ in the germline V gene. Trimming took 0 bases from V and 3 from J, leaving 14 bases between them. CDR3 nucleotides: TGTGCCAGCAGCTTAGCGATCGACCCAGTGGACACTGAAGCTTTCTTT. Its translation: CASSLAIDPVDTEAFF.

This sequence joins TRBV2 and TRBJ2-5; D gene ambiguous. Germline V gene lookup returns CDR1 SNHLY and CDR2 FYNNEI. The CDR3 totals 14 residues. V was shortened by 6 bases and J by 4 bases, with 15 bases between the two germline ends. The CDR3 coding sequence is TGTGCCAGCAGCACCAGGCTGGTGTCAGAGACCCAGTACTTC. This sequence encodes CASSTRLVSETQYF.

V gene TRBV18 combines with J gene TRBJ2-5, with 13 bases identical to TRBD2. With V trimmed by 4 bases and J by 2 bases, 4 bases remained unmatched. Germline-derived CDR1 and CDR2 are KGHSH and LQKENI. The CDR3 length is 16 residues. The CDR3 DNA is TGTGCCAGCTCACAAGGACTAGCGGGAGTTCAAGAGACCCAGTACTTC. It is translated as CASSQGLAGVQETQYF.

The V gene is TRBV9, the J gene TRBJ1-1, with TRBD1 as a possible D gene (5 bases). CDR3 length: 15 amino acids. The germline gives CDR1 SGDLS, CDR2 YYNGEE. Trimming removed 3 bases at V and 3 bases at J, with 15 bases between. The CDR3 DNA reads as TGTGCCAGCAGCGGGGGCCGGGCAGGGTACACTGAAGCTTTCTTT. Translated: CASSGGRAGYTEAFF. Looking up the rest from reference TRBV9 and TRBJ1-1 gives the full variable domain: DSGVTQTPKHLITATGQRVTLRCSPRSGDLSVYWYQQSLDQGLQFLIQYYNGEERAKGNILERFSAQQFPDLHSELNLSSLELGDSALYFCASSGGRAGYTEAFFGQGTRLTVV.

The chain links TRBV28 to TRBJ1-2, with D perhaps TRBD1 (6 bases). Trimming shortened V by 5 bases and J by 3 bases, and 16 bases separated the two germline ends. CDR1 is MDHEN, CDR2 SYDVKM, per germline. The CDR3 covers 15 residues. The CDR3 region has the DNA TGTGCCAGCAGTCCCTCCGGGGGGCCAGACTATGGCTACACCTTC. This sequence encodes CASSPSGGPDYGYTF.

V is TRBV4-3 and J is TRBJ1-1; tentatively, D is TRBD1 (5 bases). Germline V gives CDR1 LGHNA, CDR2 YSLEER. V was cut by 1 base and J by 1 base, with 10 bases left in between. This CDR3 comprises 15 residues. The CDR3 DNA is TGCGCCAGCAGCCAAGGGCAGACAGCGAACACTGAAGCTTTCTTT. Translated: CASSQGQTANTEAFF.

The chain carries TRBV7-9 and TRBJ2-5; D perhaps matches TRBD1 (6 bases). The assigned J gene may be wrong: the sequence end matches TRBJ2-7 better. The V gene's germline CDR1 is SEHNR and CDR2 FQNEAQ (reference sequence). This CDR3 spans 13 amino acids. The CDR3 loop is CASSLGQYYEQYF. The DNA of the CDR3 is TGTGCCAGCAGCCTTGGACAGTACTACGAGCAGTACTTC.

The genes are TRBV14 and TRBJ2-7; D ambiguous. Trimming removed 1 base from V and 4 bases from J, with 11 bases in between. The germline V gene encodes CDR1 SGHDN and CDR2 FVKESK. There are 14 residues in the CDR3. CDR3 nucleotides: TGTGCCAGCAGCCAAGTTGCAGGCTCATACGAGCAGTACTTC. Its translation: CASSQVAGSYEQYF.

The gene calls are TRBV7-9 and TRBJ2-3; no clear D. The germline V and J ends were trimmed by 8 bases and 0 bases, with 18 bases remaining between them. CDR3 length: 16 amino acids. Germline CDR1 SEHNR, CDR2 FQNEAQ (reference sequence). The CDR3 is CASHFRWGGSTDTQYF. The CDR3 DNA reads TGTGCCAGCCACTTCCGGTGGGGTGGGAGCACAGATACGCAGTATTTT.

The chain links TRBV19 to TRBJ1-1; D is perhaps TRBD1 (6 bases). The germline CDR1 and CDR2 sequences are LNHDA and SQIVND (reference sequence). Deletions cut 3 bases from V and 0 bases from J, with 14 bases between. The CDR3 covers 16 residues. DNA of the CDR3: TGTGCCAGTAGTATGCTATGGGGGCAAATGAACACTGAAGCTTTCTTT. Its protein is CASSMLWGQMNTEAFF.

The chain uses TRBV16 and TRBJ1-4; weak D call: TRBD1 (5 bases). The CDR3 sequence is 15 residues long. Trimming stripped 0 bases from V and 7 bases from J, with 12 bases between. CDR1 is KGHSY and CDR2 is FQNENV in the germline V gene. CDR3 loop: CASSQSGGGIEKLFF. CDR3 sequence (DNA): TGTGCCAGCAGCCAATCTGGGGGTGGAATTGAAAAACTGTTTTTT.

The J gene is TRBJ2-1, the V gene TRBV14; 7 positions match TRBD2. Germline V gene sequence: CDR1 SGHDN, CDR2 FVKESK. The CDR3 contains 16 residues. J lost 7 bases, V lost 1 base, and 10 bases had no gene match. CDR3 DNA: TGTGCCAGCAGCCAAGGGGGCGGGAGATTGGGGAATGAGCAGTTCTTC. It codes for CASSQGGGRLGNEQFF. The full variable domain, with the rest looked up from reference TRBV14 and TRBJ2-1, is EAGVTQFPSHSVIEKGQTVTLRCDPISGHDNLYWYRRVMGKEIKFLLHFVKESKQDESGMPNNRFLAERTGGTYSTLKVQPAELEDSGVYFCASSQGGGRLGNEQFFGPGTRLTVL.

The genes are TRBV6-1 and TRBJ1-5; no firm D call. The CDR3 consists of 9 residues. Looked up from germline, CDR1 is MNHNS and CDR2 is SASEGT. Trimming left V 11 bases short and J 9 bases short, with 8 bases between. CDR3 in amino acids: CAEGRPQHF. In DNA, the CDR3 is TGTGCCGAAGGGAGGCCCCAGCATTTT.

The chain employs TRBV6-6 and TRBJ2-1; maybe TRBD2 (5 bases). This CDR3 is 13 amino acids long. Trimming took off 6 bases at V and 7 bases at J, with 13 bases between the two ends. Germline V gene sequence: CDR1 MNHNY, CDR2 SVGAGI (reference sequence). The CDR3 reads CASRLGMGNEQFF. DNA of the CDR3: TGTGCCAGCAGACTAGGGATGGGGAATGAGCAGTTCTTC.

The CDR3 coding sequence is TGTGCCAGCAGCTATCCAGGGGAGGATGGCTACACCTTC. Protein product: CASSYPGEDGYTF. The chain uses TRBV7-9 and TRBJ1-2, with D perhaps matching TRBD1 (6 bases). CDR3 length equals 13 residues. V lost 4 bases and J 6 bases, leaving 12 bases between the germline ends. CDR1 and CDR2 (germline): SEHNR, FQNEAQ (reference sequence).